One and the same sample provided the 21 T cell receptor beta chains below, sequenced in a study of vaccination and CD4 T cells after COVID-19. Antigens for these TCRs are unknown. As to treatment: roughly 10-day PBMC culture with coronavirus spike peptide pools or control peptides (ViraFEST assay). Oncomine TCR Beta short-read sequencing was applied to DNA from cultured CD4+ T cells. TCRdb re-analysed the PCR reads in MiXCR, keeping a single row per CDR3 protein. The sample shows 10,000 to 15,000 distinct CDR3 sequences, approximately 37% of them seen only once. Source material: cultured CD4+ T cells from blood. The receptors originated from a human donor with COVID-19.

The chain is built from TRBV2 and TRBJ1-6; 9 bases line up with TRBD1. The germline gives CDR1 SNHLY, CDR2 FYNNEI. The CDR3 loop spans 14 amino acids. V lost 5 bases to trimming and J lost 8 bases; unmatched junction nucleotides: 4. This CDR3 is CASSLRDRDSPLHF. In DNA form, the CDR3 reads TGTGCCAGCAGTCTTCGGGACAGGGATTCACCCCTCCACTTT. Using reference TRBV2 and TRBJ1-6 for the parts outside the CDR3, the full variable domain is EPEVTQTPSHQVTQMGQEVILRCVPISNHLYFYWYRQILGQKVEFLVSFYNNEISEKSEIFDDQFSVERPDGSNFTLKIRSTKLEDSAMYFCASSLRDRDSPLHFGNGTRLTVT.

This clonotype has more than one count but fewer than ten. The chain joins TRBV19 to TRBJ2-1; 8 positions agree with TRBD2. Germline V lookup: CDR1 LNHDA, CDR2 SQIVND (reference sequence). V was clipped by 5 bases and J by 8 bases; unmatched bases: 11. The CDR3 is 15 amino acids. The CDR3 DNA sequence: TGTGCCAGTAGTGACGGGACTAGGGCCCAAGATGAGCAGTTCTTC. Encoded protein: CASSDGTRAQDEQFF.

The J gene is TRBJ1-1, the V gene TRBV29-1; D is ambiguous. V shed 6 bases and J shed 0 bases, with 11 bases lying between them. The CDR3 totals 13 residues. Germline V gene sequence: CDR1 SQVTM, CDR2 ANQGSEA. Here the CDR3 reads CSVSYGVNTEAFF. The CDR3 coding sequence is TGCAGCGTCTCCTATGGGGTGAACACTGAAGCTTTCTTT. Variable domain in full (rest from reference TRBV29-1 and TRBJ1-1): SAVISQKPSRDICQRGTSLTIQCQVDSQVTMMFWYRQQPGQSLTLIATANQGSEATYESGFVIDKFPISRPNLTFSTLTVSNMSPEDSSIYLCSVSYGVNTEAFFGQGTRLTVV.

This clonotype was seen more than once but under ten times. J is TRBJ1-5 and V is TRBV7-2; D may be TRBD1 (5 bases). CDR1 and CDR2 from the germline V gene are SGHTA and FQGNSA. CDR3 length: 16 amino acids. V was cut by 0 bases and J by 4 bases, with 13 bases left in between. CDR3 protein: CASSLAGGWGNQPQHF. The DNA for the CDR3 is TGTGCCAGCAGCTTAGCGGGGGGGTGGGGGAATCAGCCCCAGCATTTT.

This chain uses TRBV28 with TRBJ1-2; a possible D gene is TRBD1 (5 bases). This CDR3 is built from 12 residues. The germline V and J ends were trimmed by 3 bases and 12 bases, with 14 bases remaining between them. Germline-derived CDR1 and CDR2 are MDHEN and SYDVKM. The CDR3 bases are TGTGCCAGCAGTTTGAGGCAGGGTGGTAACACCTTC. Amino acids: CASSLRQGGNTF.

The rearrangement uses TRBV2 and TRBJ1-1; no clear D gene. CDR3 size: 11 residues. The V end was cut by 7 bases, the J end by 5 bases, with 8 bases between. Germline loops: CDR1 SNHLY, CDR2 FYNNEI. The CDR3 protein is CASIRATEAFF. The CDR3 DNA reads as TGTGCCAGCATTAGGGCTACTGAAGCTTTCTTT.

This chain links TRBV4-1 with TRBJ1-6; a possible D gene is TRBD1 (6 bases). The CDR3 has 15 residues. Trimming shortened V by 7 bases and J by 3 bases, and 13 bases separated the two germline ends. The V gene's germline CDR1 is MGHRA and CDR2 YSYEKL. The CDR3: CASNLPDSYNSPLHF. DNA of the CDR3: TGCGCCAGCAATCTACCGGACAGCTATAATTCACCCCTCCACTTT.

The V call is TRBV2, the J call TRBJ1-6, with D maybe TRBD1 (5 bases). The V end lost 6 bases, the J end lost 10 bases, and 10 bases lay between the germline ends. Germline CDR1 SNHLY, CDR2 FYNNEI. This CDR3 is built from 12 residues. CDR3: CASREGKSPLHF. CDR3 in DNA: TGTGCCAGCAGGGAGGGGAAGTCACCCCTCCACTTT.

The CDR3 nucleotides are TGCAGTGCTCCAGAGCTTCTAGCCAAAAACATTCAGTACTTC. Encoded protein: CSAPELLAKNIQYF. This rearrangement joins TRBV20-1 to TRBJ2-4, with unresolved D. V was cut by 5 bases and J by 0 bases, with 11 bases left in between. Germline V gene lookup returns CDR1 DFQATT and CDR2 SNEGSKA (reference sequence). The CDR3 loop spans 14 amino acids.

This rearrangement joins TRBV14 to TRBJ1-6, with D perhaps matching TRBD1 (5 bases). With 2 bases removed from V and 10 bases from J, the gap between germline ends came to 12 bases. CDR1 SGHDN and CDR2 FVKESK come from the germline V gene. CDR3 size: 14 residues. CDR3 residues: CASSQWGGNSPLHF. Here the CDR3 DNA reads TGTGCCAGCAGCCAATGGGGGGGTAACTCACCCCTCCACTTT. Using reference TRBV14 and TRBJ1-6 for the parts outside the CDR3, the full variable domain is EAGVTQFPSHSVIEKGQTVTLRCDPISGHDNLYWYRRVMGKEIKFLLHFVKESKQDESGMPNNRFLAERTGGTYSTLKVQPAELEDSGVYFCASSQWGGNSPLHFGNGTRLTVT.

This clonotype was counted between two and nine times. This chain joins TRBV28 and TRBJ1-5, with a weak D call TRBD1 (5 bases). CDR3 length: 17 residues. Germline CDR1 and CDR2: MDHEN and SYDVKM. V was cut by 2 bases and J by 2 bases, with 16 bases left in between. The CDR3 DNA follows: TGTGCCAGCAGTTTAAGGAATCGGGGCAGGGGCAATCAGCCCCAGCATTTT. This codes for CASSLRNRGRGNQPQHF. Full variable domain (rest looked up from reference TRBV28 and TRBJ1-5): DVKVTQSSRYLVKRTGEKVFLECVQDMDHENMFWYRQDPGLGLRLIYFSYDVKMKEKGDIPEGYSVSREKKERFSLILESASTNQTSMYLCASSLRNRGRGNQPQHFGDGTRLSIL.

This clonotype was detected a few times. The rearrangement uses TRBV6-1 and TRBJ1-1, with no clear D. The CDR3 length is 11 residues. Trimming shortened V by 5 bases and J by 6 bases, and 7 bases separated the two germline ends. Germline values: CDR1 MNHNS, CDR2 SASEGT. Written as DNA, the CDR3 is TGTGCCAGCAGTAGTGTGGCTGAAGCTTTCTTT. Protein product: CASSSVAEAFF.

This clonotype has just one count. The gene calls are TRBV4-3 and TRBJ2-3, with a weak D call TRBD2 (5 bases). The V gene lost 4 bases and the J gene lost 3 bases, with 14 bases spanning the gap. The CDR3 consists of 15 residues. Germline CDR1 is LGHNA and CDR2 is YSLEER. CDR3 residues: CASSRDRGPTDTQYF. In DNA, the CDR3 is TGCGCCAGCAGCCGAGACCGAGGGCCGACAGATACGCAGTATTTT.

V and J are TRBV28 and TRBJ2-7; D gene unclear. The CDR3 length is 13 residues. The V gene lost 6 bases and the J gene lost 4 bases, with 13 bases spanning the gap. Germline V gene sequence: CDR1 MDHEN, CDR2 SYDVKM. CDR3 nucleotide sequence: TGTGCCAGCAGCCCCCCCCAGGTGTACGAGCAGTACTTC. It encodes CASSPPQVYEQYF. Variable domain in full (rest from reference TRBV28 and TRBJ2-7): DVKVTQSSRYLVKRTGEKVFLECVQDMDHENMFWYRQDPGLGLRLIYFSYDVKMKEKGDIPEGYSVSREKKERFSLILESASTNQTSMYLCASSPPQVYEQYFGPGTRLTVT.

This chain joins TRBV6-1 and TRBJ1-2; TRBD1 matches at 10 bases. The CDR3 has 13 amino acids. Trimming cost V 6 bases and J 3 bases; bases outside gene matches: 1. Germline V gives CDR1 MNHNS, CDR2 SASEGT. Here the CDR3 DNA reads TGTGCCAGCAGGGACAGGGGGGACTATGGCTACACCTTC. It specifies CASRDRGDYGYTF.

CDR3 DNA sequence: TGCGCCAGCAGCCAAGTGGGCTCGATTGGGGAGCTGTTTTTT. This translates into CASSQVGSIGELFF. V usage is TRBV4-3 and J usage is TRBJ2-2; D not certain. Germline V gene lookup returns CDR1 LGHNA and CDR2 YSLEER. The CDR3 is made up of 14 amino acids. Trimming took 1 base from V and 8 from J, leaving 11 bases between them.

The rearrangement links TRBV4-1 to TRBJ1-2, with a possible D match to TRBD1 (6 bases). The CDR3 loop spans 17 amino acids. Per germline, CDR1 MGHRA and CDR2 YSYEKL. V was cut by 7 bases and J by 8 bases, with 29 bases left in between. Here the CDR3 DNA reads TGCGCCAGCACCACCCATTGGGGGTCAGGGGCCGGTGTGGGCTACACCTTC. Translation: CASTTHWGSGAGVGYTF.

V usage is TRBV5-6 and J usage is TRBJ2-7; D is uncertain. Trimming shortened V by 2 bases and J by 2 bases, and 11 bases separated the two germline ends. The CDR3 is made up of 14 amino acids. Germline V gives CDR1 SGHDT, CDR2 YYEEEE. The DNA for the CDR3 is TGTGCCAGCAGCTTACCGGGCTTCACCTACGAGCAGTACTTC. As protein: CASSLPGFTYEQYF.

The rearrangement uses TRBV21-1 and TRBJ1-2. TRBV21-1 is a pseudogene locus. The CDR3 runs to 14 residues. The CDR3 nucleotides read TGTGCCAGCAGCAAGACGGCGTCTAACTATGGCTACACCTTC. Translation: CASSKTASNYGYTF.

The chain employs TRBV19 and TRBJ1-3; 9 positions agree with TRBD1. Trimming removed 11 bases from V and 5 bases from J; junction bases left unmatched: 4. The CDR3 contains 12 residues. Per the germline V gene, CDR1 is LNHDA and CDR2 is SQIVND (reference sequence). This CDR3 reads CAGTGNRNTIYF. The CDR3 coding sequence is TGTGCCGGGACAGGGAACCGAAACACCATATATTTT.

The chain carries TRBV19 and TRBJ1-2; unclear D gene. From germline, CDR1 is LNHDA and CDR2 SQIVND (reference sequence). This CDR3 region has 12 residues. The V end was cut by 6 bases, the J end by 3 bases, with 8 bases between. CDR3 bases: TGTGCCAGTAGCCGGGGAGACTATGGCTACACCTTC. This translates into CASSRGDYGYTF.